The clone carrying this T cell receptor beta chain was seen at least ten times. Its antigen is as yet unknown. The V end was cut by 2 bases, the J end by 0 bases, with 8 bases between. CDR3 length: 15 residues. Germline V lookup: CDR1 MGHRA, CDR2 YSYEKL. The data belong to a study of T cells after yellow fever vaccination. About the study: Preparation of the low-cell-number fractions used SMART-Seq v4 Ultra Low Input. Study observations and caveats: The bulk population could contribute abundant contaminating clonotypes to FACS-sorted repertoires. Of the clonotypes, a small share occurred in both CD4 and CD8 compartments. The study found a weaker secondary response that peaked faster, day 5 versus 15.

TCRdb called the 5' RACE reads again in MiXCR, with one record for every CDR3 protein. Of around 320,000 distinct CDR3 sequences in the sample, 3.5% to 4.5% were seen once. The V call is TRBV4-1, the J call TRBJ1-5; D possibly corresponds to TRBD1 (6 bases). The clonotype originates from a man between 18 and 35 years old who received the YFV17D yellow fever vaccine. Source: PBMCs, taken 15 days after the yellow fever booster vaccination. CDR3 sequence (DNA): TGCGCCAGCAGCCAAAGGGACATTAGCAATCAGCCCCAGCATTTT. It yields the protein CASSQRDISNQPQHF.